The entry below gives a single TCR beta chain sequence along with its context. TCRdb processed the RACE reads anew with MiXCR; each CDR3 protein has one entry. The table includes some 62,000 distinct CDR3 sequences, roughly 11% detected once. CDR1 is LNHNV and CDR2 is YYDKDF in the germline V gene (reference sequence). This CDR3 contains 13 residues. After removal of 8 bases from V and 7 bases from J, the junction contained 7 bases not matched to a gene. The record originates from a study of human T cells and chemical hapten exposure. Time point described: patch test 3, about 24 weeks after DPC sensitization. Treatment given: therapeutic diphenylcyclopropenone sensitization with weekly scalp DPC.

This specimen was whole blood, taken in connection with sensitization to the hapten diphenylcyclopropenone (DPC). This receptor was identified in a woman in her 30s with alopecia areata. Some clones in this sample may be carry-over from other donors' samples. The chain uses TRBV15 and TRBJ1-5; 8 nucleotides line up with TRBD1. This CDR3 reads CATGGQVKQPQHF. CDR3 sequence (DNA): TGTGCCACCGGGGGACAGGTCAAGCAGCCCCAGCATTTT. The full variable domain, rest sourced from reference TRBV15 and TRBJ1-5, is DAMVIQNPRYQVTQFGKPVTLSCSQTLNHNVMYWYQQKSSQAPKLLFHYYDKDFNNEADTPDNFQSRRPNTSFCFLDIRSPGLGDTAMYLCATGGQVKQPQHFGDGTRLSIL.